This T cell receptor (beta chain) was sequenced for a study of identical twins. Study results and caveats: Insertions were reduced in abundant cord blood beta clonotypes but not in memory repertoires. Surplus twin overlap in beta out-of-frame sequences was less pronounced.

On this clonotype itself: Its antigen remains unknown.

The CDR3 sequence is 15 residues long. The germline V gene has CDR1 MNHNS and CDR2 SASEGT. Trimming took 1 base from V and 6 from J; bases not matched to a gene: 7. TCRdb independently ran MiXCR on the 5' RACE reads; one entry per CDR3 protein. The table includes roughly 260,000 distinct CDR3 sequences, about 14% detected once. Only healthy Caucasians were enrolled as donors. The sequenced material came from memory (CD45RO+) T cells sorted from blood. The clonotype was recovered from a woman aged 18 to 35 in good health. V and J are TRBV6-1 and TRBJ2-7, with 9 bases fitting TRBD2. The chain's CDR3 is CASSEVGSGGSEQYF. CDR3 nucleotides: TGTGCCAGCAGTGAAGTAGGTAGCGGGGGTAGCGAGCAGTACTTC.